This entry features one TCR beta chain sequence. The sample comes from a study of blood T cell repertoires in COVID-19. Authors' processing steps: Amplification with reference gene primers provided the estimates of nucleated cell counts. This table comes from immunoSEQ multiplex PCR, and its TCRdb copy is limited to in-frame clones, with some not included. The V and J calls and clone size were taken over from that table, and D and trimming were inferred from the DNA. The sample has about 280,000 clones; approximately 89% are singletons. Germline loops: CDR1 SGHRS, CDR2 YFSETQ. CDR3 length: 16 residues. After removal of 4 bases from V and 8 bases from J, the junction contained 10 bases not matched to a gene.

The TCR originated in a woman in her fifties or sixties who had recovered from COVID-19. The source material was PBMCs or T cells enriched from blood (not recorded which). V is TRBV5-1 and J is TRBJ1-4, with TRBD1 matching over 11 bases. CDR3 bases: TGCGCCAGCAGCCCGCGGACCGGGACAGGGGGGGAAAAACTGTTTTTT. Its protein product is CASSPRTGTGGEKLFF.